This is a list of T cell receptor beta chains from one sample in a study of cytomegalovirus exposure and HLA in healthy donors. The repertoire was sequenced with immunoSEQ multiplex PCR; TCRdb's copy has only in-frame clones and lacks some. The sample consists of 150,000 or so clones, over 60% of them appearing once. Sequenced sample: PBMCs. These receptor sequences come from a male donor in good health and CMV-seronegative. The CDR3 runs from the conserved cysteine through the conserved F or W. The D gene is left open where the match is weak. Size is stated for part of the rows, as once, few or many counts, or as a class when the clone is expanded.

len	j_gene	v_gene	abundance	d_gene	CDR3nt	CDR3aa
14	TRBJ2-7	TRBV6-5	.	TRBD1	TGTGCCAGCAGCCCCGGACAGGGGGCAAGGGAGCAGTACTTC	CASSPGQGAREQYF
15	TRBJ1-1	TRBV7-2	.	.	TGTGCCAGCAGCTTATCACTAGGACAGTTATCTGAAGCTTTCTTT	CASSLSLGQLSEAFF
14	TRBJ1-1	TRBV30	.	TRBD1	TGTGCCTGGAGTGCCAGGGGGCGGGGGACTGAAGCTTTCTTT	CAWSARGRGTEAFF
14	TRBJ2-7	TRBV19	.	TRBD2	TGTGCCAGTAGTACCCGACTAGCGTCCTACGAGCAGTACTTC	CASSTRLASYEQYF
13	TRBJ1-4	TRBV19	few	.	TGTGCCAGTAGCGCAGGGGTGAATGAAAAACTGTTTTTT	CASSAGVNEKLFF
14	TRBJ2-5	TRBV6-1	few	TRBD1	TGTGCCAGCAAGTGGGACAGGGGACAAGAGACCCAGTACTTC	CASKWDRGQETQYF
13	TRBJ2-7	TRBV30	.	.	TGTGCCTGGGACCGGGACACCCCCTACGAGCAGTACTTC	CAWDRDTPYEQYF
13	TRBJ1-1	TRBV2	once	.	TGTGCCAGCAGTGACAGGTGGAACACTGAAGCTTTCTTT	CASSDRWNTEAFF
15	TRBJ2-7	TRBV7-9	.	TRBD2	TGTGCCAGCGGCGCAGCTAGCGGGAGTCCCTACGAGCAGTACTTC	CASGAASGSPYEQYF
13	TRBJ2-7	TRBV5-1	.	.	TGCGCCAGCAGCTTGACTAGTATGTACGAGCAGTACTTC	CASSLTSMYEQYF
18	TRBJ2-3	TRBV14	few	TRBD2	TGTGCCAGCAGCCAATTCCCACTGACTAGCGAGAGCACAGATACGCAGTATTTT	CASSQFPLTSESTDTQYF
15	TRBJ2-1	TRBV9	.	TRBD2	TGTGCCAGCAGCGCGCGGGGGGCGGTCTACAATGAGCAGTTCTTC	CASSARGAVYNEQFF
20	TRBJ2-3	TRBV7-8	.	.	TGTGCCAGCAGCCCCGGGACTTCCCTTTATCCCGGAGTGCGGGCAGATACGCAGTATTTT	CASSPGTSLYPGVRADTQYF
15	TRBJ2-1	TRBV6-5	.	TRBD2	TGTGCCAGCACCACAACTAGCGGGAATGGAAATGAGCAGTTCTTC	CASTTTSGNGNEQFF
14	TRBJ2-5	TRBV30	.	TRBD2	TGTGCCTGGAGTGCCGGGACTAGCGCTGTTGCCCAGTACTTC	CAWSAGTSAVAQYF
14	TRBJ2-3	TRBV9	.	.	TGTGCCAGCAGCGTAGGTCAGGGTGGGGATACGCAGTATTTT	CASSVGQGGDTQYF
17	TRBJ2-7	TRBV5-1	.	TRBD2	TGCGCCAGCAGCCCCCGACTAGCGGGGGGGATCTTGGACGAGCAGTACTTC	CASSPRLAGGILDEQYF
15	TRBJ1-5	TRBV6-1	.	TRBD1	TGTGCCAGCAGAACCCGGACAGGGAGCAATCAGCCCCAGCATTTT	CASRTRTGSNQPQHF
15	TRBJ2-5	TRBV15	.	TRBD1	TGTGCCACCAGCAGAGATTTGGGGACAGAAGAGACCCAGTACTTC	CATSRDLGTEETQYF
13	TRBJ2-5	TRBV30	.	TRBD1	TGTGCCTGGACTATGACAGGGTTAGAGACCCAGTACTTC	CAWTMTGLETQYF
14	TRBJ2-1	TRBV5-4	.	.	TGTGCCAGCAGCTTGGTAGCAGTTAACAATGAGCAGTTCTTC	CASSLVAVNNEQFF
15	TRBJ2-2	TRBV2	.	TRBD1	TGTGCCAGCAATCGGGACAGGAGTAACACCGGGGAGCTGTTTTTT	CASNRDRSNTGELFF
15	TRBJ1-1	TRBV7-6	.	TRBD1	TGTGCCAGCAGCTTAGAGGGGGCCCCGAACACTGAAGCTTTCTTT	CASSLEGAPNTEAFF
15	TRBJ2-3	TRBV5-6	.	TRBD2	TGTGCCAGCAGCTTAGCGGGGGGGAGCACAGATACGCAGTATTTT	CASSLAGGSTDTQYF
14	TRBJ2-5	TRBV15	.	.	TGTGCCACCAGCGGCAGGGGTTTTCAAGAGACCCAGTACTTC	CATSGRGFQETQYF
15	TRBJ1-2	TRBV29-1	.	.	TGCAGCGTTGAATGGTTTCAGGGTTCGGGCTATGGCTACACCTTC	CSVEWFQGSGYGYTF
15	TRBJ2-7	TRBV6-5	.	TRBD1	TGTGCCAGCAGTTACTACGGACGGGACAGCTACGAGCAGTACTTC	CASSYYGRDSYEQYF